This passage covers 7 T cell receptor beta chains from one sample sequenced in a study of cytomegalovirus exposure and HLA in healthy donors. PCR primers comprised 60 Vbeta and 13 Jbeta primers. Here immunoSEQ multiplex PCR was the method, and the copy in TCRdb shows in-frame clones only, minus some. Of over 150,000 clones listed, roughly 80% are singletons. The specimen was PBMCs. These receptors were obtained from a woman aged 18-35 years in good health and CMV-seronegative.

The rearrangement links TRBV28 to TRBJ2-7; D possibly corresponds to TRBD1 (6 bases). CDR3 length: 14 residues. The germline V gene has CDR1 MDHEN and CDR2 SYDVKM. Trimming stripped 3 bases from V and 5 bases from J, with 14 bases between. The CDR3 DNA sequence: TGTGCCAGCAGTTTCGGGCAGGGGTATGACGAGCAGTACTTC. It encodes CASSFGQGYDEQYF.

The chain is built from TRBV29-1 and TRBJ2-6; unclear D gene. Between the trimmed V and J ends, which lost 7 bases and 0 bases, there was a span of 7 bases. Per the germline V gene, CDR1 is SQVTM and CDR2 is ANQGSEA. CDR3 length: 13 amino acids. The CDR3 coding sequence is TGCAGCGCCGGAGACTCTGGGGCCAACGTCCTGACTTTC. It encodes CSAGDSGANVLTF. The entire variable domain, with the rest obtained from reference TRBV29-1 and TRBJ2-6, is as follows: SAVISQKPSRDICQRGTSLTIQCQVDSQVTMMFWYRQQPGQSLTLIATANQGSEATYESGFVIDKFPISRPNLTFSTLTVSNMSPEDSSIYLCSAGDSGANVLTFGAGSRLTVL.

This chain uses TRBV11-2 with TRBJ1-2, with D uncertain. The CDR3 has 16 amino acids. Per germline, CDR1 SGHAT and CDR2 FQNNGV. V gave up 3 bases and J gave up 1 base, with 15 bases separating them. The CDR3 loop is CASSLGGWNHNYGYTF. The CDR3 nucleotides are TGTGCCAGCAGCTTGGGAGGGTGGAACCATAACTATGGCTACACCTTC.

V and J are TRBV28 and TRBJ1-4; possibly TRBD1 for D (6 bases). Trimming stripped 6 bases from V and 4 bases from J, with 12 bases between. Germline CDR1 MDHEN, CDR2 SYDVKM. This CDR3 is built from 14 residues. CDR3 coding DNA: TGTGCCAGCAGACCGACAGGAGTTAATGAAAAACTGTTTTTT. Translating gives CASRPTGVNEKLFF. Combining the CDR3 with reference TRBV28 and TRBJ1-4 gives the whole variable domain DVKVTQSSRYLVKRTGEKVFLECVQDMDHENMFWYRQDPGLGLRLIYFSYDVKMKEKGDIPEGYSVSREKKERFSLILESASTNQTSMYLCASRPTGVNEKLFFGSGTQLSVL.

J is TRBJ1-2 and V is TRBV6-5, with a weak D call TRBD1 (5 bases). Trimming removed 0 bases from V and 5 bases from J, with 10 bases in between. The CDR3 loop spans 14 amino acids. Germline V gene data show CDR1 as MNHEY and CDR2 as SVGAGI. Here the CDR3 DNA reads TGTGCCAGCAGTTACTCCCCGGGGGGGTATGGCTACACCTTC. Protein: CASSYSPGGYGYTF.

In its sample, this clone was seen once. Compared with germline, one end of the junction differs, possibly owing to a read error. The V gene is TRBV7-9, the J gene TRBJ2-3; D unresolved. The CDR3 is made up of 13 amino acids. Germline loops: CDR1 SEHNR, CDR2 FQNEAQ (reference sequence). CDR3 in DNA: TGTTCCAGCAGTGCGTCTAGCACAGATACGCAGTATTTT. This translates into CSSSASSTDTQYF.

This rearrangement joins TRBV6-1 to TRBJ2-3, with no clear D. Trimming left V 0 bases short and J 4 bases short, with 5 bases between. This CDR3 region has 13 residues. Germline lookup yields CDR1 MNHNS and CDR2 SASEGT. CDR3 sequence reads: CASSEAGPDTQYF. For the CDR3, the DNA is TGTGCCAGCAGTGAAGCTGGCCCAGATACGCAGTATTTT.